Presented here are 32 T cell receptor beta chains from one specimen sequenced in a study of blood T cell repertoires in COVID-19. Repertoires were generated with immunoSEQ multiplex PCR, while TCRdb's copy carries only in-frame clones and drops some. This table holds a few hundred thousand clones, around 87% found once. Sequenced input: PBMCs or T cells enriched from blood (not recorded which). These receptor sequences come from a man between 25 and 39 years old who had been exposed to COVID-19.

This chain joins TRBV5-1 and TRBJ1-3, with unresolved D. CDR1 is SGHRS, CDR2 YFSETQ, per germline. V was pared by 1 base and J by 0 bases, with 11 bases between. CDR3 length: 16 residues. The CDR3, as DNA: TGCGCCAGCAGCTTGACCTCTCTCTACTCTGGAAACACCATATATTTT. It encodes CASSLTSLYSGNTIYF.

CDR3 sequence: CASSDPIGGGSLREQYF. The CDR3 coding sequence is TGTGCCAGCAGTGATCCCATAGGGGGCGGATCTTTGAGGGAGCAGTACTTC. This rearrangement joins TRBV6-1 to TRBJ2-7; 7 nucleotides line up with TRBD1. The CDR3 contains 17 residues. V trimming: 3 bases; J trimming: 7 bases; junction bases outside the gene matches: 18. Looked up from germline, CDR1 is MNHNS and CDR2 is SASEGT.

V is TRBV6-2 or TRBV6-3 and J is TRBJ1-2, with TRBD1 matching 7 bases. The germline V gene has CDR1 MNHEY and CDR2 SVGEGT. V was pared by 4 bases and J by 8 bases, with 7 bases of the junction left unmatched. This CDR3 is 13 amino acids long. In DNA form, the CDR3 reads TGTGCCAGCAGTTCAGAGGGGGCGAGAGGCTACACCTTC. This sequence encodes CASSSEGARGYTF.

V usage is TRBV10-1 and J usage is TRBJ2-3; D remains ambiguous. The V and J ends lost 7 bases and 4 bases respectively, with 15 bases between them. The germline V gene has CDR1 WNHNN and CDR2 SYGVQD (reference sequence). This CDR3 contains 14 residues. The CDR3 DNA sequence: TGCGCCAGCATCGAGGTAGTTAGCTCAGATACGCAGTATTTT. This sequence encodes CASIEVVSSDTQYF.

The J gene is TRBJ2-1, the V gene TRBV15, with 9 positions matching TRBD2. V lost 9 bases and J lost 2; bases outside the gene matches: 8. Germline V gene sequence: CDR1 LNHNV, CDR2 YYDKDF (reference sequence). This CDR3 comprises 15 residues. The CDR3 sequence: CATSSGTSPYNEQFF. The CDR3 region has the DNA TGTGCCACTAGTAGCGGGACTAGCCCCTACAATGAGCAGTTCTTC.

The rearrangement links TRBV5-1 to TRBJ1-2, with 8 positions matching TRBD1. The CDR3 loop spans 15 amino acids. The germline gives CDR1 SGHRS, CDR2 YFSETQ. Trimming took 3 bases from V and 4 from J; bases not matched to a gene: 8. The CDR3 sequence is CASSSSGQGFYGYTF. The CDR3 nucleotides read TGCGCCAGCAGCTCTTCCGGACAGGGATTCTATGGCTACACCTTC.

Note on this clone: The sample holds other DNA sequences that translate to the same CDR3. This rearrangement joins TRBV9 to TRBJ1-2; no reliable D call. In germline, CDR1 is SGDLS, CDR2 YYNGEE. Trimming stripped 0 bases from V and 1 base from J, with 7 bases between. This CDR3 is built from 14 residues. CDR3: CASSVAGINYGYTF. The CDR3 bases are TGTGCCAGCAGCGTAGCGGGTATTAACTATGGCTACACCTTC.

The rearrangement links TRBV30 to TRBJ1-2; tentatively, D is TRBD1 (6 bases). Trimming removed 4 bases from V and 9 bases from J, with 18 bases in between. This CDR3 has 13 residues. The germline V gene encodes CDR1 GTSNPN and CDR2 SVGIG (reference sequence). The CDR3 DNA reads TGTGCCTGGACCCCGGACAGTCTTCATCGCTACACCTTC. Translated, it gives CAWTPDSLHRYTF.

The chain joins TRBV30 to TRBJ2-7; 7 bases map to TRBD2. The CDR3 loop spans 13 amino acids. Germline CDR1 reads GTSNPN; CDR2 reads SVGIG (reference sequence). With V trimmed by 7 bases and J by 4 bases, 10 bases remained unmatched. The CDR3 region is CASSGGTVYEQYF. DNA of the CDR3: TGTGCCTCCTCCGGGGGGACGGTATACGAGCAGTACTTC.

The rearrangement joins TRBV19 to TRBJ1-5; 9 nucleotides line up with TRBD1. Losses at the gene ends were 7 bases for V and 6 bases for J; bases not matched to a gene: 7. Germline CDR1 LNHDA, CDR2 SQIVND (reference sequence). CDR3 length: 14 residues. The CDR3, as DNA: TGTGCCAGTATCCCGGGACAGGGTGGTCAGCCCCAGCATTTT. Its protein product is CASIPGQGGQPQHF.

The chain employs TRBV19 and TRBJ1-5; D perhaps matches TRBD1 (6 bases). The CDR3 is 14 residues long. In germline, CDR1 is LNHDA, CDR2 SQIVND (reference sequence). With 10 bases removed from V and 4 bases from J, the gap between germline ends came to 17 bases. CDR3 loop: CATRYREQNQPQHF. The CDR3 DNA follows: TGTGCCACCCGGTACAGGGAACAGAATCAGCCCCAGCATTTT.

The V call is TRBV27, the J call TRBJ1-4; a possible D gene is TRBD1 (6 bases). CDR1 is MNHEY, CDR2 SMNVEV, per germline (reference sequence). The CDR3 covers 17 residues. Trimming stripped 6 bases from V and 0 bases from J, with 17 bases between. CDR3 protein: CASRESGVTTTNEKLFF. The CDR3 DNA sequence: TGTGCCAGCAGGGAGTCAGGGGTCACAACAACTAATGAAAAACTGTTTTTT.

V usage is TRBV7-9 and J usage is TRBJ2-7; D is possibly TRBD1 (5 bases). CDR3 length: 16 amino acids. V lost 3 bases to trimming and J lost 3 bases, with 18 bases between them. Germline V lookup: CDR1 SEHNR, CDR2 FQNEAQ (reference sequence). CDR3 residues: CASSFSTPTASYEQYF. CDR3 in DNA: TGTGCCAGCAGCTTTTCAACACCGACAGCAAGCTACGAGCAGTACTTC.

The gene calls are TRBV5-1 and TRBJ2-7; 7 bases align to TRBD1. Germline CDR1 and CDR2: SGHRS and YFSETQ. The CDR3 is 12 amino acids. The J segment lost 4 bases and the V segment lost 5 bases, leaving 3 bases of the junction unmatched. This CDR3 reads CASRRDRYEQYF. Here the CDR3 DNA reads TGCGCCAGCAGAAGGGACAGATACGAGCAGTACTTC. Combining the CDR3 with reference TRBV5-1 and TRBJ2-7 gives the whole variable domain KAGVTQTPRYLIKTRGQQVTLSCSPISGHRSVSWYQQTPGQGLQFLFEYFSETQRNKGNFPGRFSGRQFSNSRSEMNVSTLELGDSALYLCASRRDRYEQYFGPGTRLTVT.

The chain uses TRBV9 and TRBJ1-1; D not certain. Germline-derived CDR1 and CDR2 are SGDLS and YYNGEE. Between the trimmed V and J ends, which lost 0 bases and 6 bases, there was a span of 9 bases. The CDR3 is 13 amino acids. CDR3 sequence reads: CASSVEIASEAFF. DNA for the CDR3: TGTGCCAGCAGCGTAGAAATAGCCTCTGAAGCTTTCTTT.

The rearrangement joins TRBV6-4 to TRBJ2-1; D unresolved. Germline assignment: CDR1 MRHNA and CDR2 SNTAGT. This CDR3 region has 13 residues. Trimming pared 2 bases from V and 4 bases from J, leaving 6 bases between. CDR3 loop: CASSDARYNEQFF. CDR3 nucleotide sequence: TGTGCCAGCAGTGACGCCCGGTACAATGAGCAGTTCTTC.

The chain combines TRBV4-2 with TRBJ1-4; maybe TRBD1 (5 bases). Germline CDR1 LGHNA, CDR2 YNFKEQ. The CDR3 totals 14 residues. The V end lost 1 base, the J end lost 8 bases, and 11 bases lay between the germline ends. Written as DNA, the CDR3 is TGTGCCAGCAGCCAAGTGGGGGGAGAAGAAAAACTGTTTTTT. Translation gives CASSQVGGEEKLFF.

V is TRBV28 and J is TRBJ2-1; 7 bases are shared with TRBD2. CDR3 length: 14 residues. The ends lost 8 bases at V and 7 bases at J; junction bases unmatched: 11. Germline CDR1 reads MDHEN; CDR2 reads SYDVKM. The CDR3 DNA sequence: TGTGCCAGCCATGACTCGGGGGAGGGGAATGAGCAGTTCTTC. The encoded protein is CASHDSGEGNEQFF.

CDR3 DNA: TGTGCCAGCAGCGAGTCCTCGGGGGACTCCTACGAGCAGTACTTC. Protein: CASSESSGDSYEQYF. The rearrangement joins TRBV9 to TRBJ2-7, with D possibly being TRBD2 (6 bases). Germline V lookup: CDR1 SGDLS, CDR2 YYNGEE. V lost 3 bases and J 0 bases, leaving 13 bases between the germline ends. CDR3 length: 15 residues. The whole variable domain, filled in from reference TRBV9 and TRBJ2-7, reads DSGVTQTPKHLITATGQRVTLRCSPRSGDLSVYWYQQSLDQGLQFLIQYYNGEERAKGNILERFSAQQFPDLHSELNLSSLELGDSALYFCASSESSGDSYEQYFGPGTRLTVT.

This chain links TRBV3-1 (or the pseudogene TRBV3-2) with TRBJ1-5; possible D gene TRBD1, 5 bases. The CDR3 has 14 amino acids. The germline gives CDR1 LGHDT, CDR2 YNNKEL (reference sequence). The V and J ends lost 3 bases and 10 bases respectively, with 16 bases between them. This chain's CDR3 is CASSHLGEGPPQHF. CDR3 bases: TGTGCCAGCAGCCACCTAGGGGAGGGCCCACCCCAGCATTTT.

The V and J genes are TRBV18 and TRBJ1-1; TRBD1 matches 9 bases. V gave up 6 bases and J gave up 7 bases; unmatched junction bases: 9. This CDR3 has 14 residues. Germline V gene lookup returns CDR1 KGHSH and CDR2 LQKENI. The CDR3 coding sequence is TGTGCCAGCTCCCGCCGACAGGGGGAGGGTGAAGCTTTCTTT. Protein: CASSRRQGEGEAFF. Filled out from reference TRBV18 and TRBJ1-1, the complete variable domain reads NAGVMQNPRHLVRRRGQEARLRCSPMKGHSHVYWYRQLPEEGLKFMVYLQKENIIDESGMPKERFSAEFPKEGPSILRIQQVVRGDSAAYFCASSRRQGEGEAFFGQGTRLTVV.

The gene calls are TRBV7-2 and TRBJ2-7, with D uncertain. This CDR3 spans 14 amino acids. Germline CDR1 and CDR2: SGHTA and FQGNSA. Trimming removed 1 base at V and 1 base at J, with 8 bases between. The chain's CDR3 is CASSLDLSSYEQYF. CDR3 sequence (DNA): TGTGCCAGCAGCTTAGACCTCAGTTCCTACGAGCAGTACTTC.

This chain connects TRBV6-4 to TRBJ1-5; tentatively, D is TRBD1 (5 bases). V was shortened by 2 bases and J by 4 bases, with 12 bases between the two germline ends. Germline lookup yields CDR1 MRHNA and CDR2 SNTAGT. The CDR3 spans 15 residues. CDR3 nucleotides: TGTGCCAGCAGTGACCGGCGACAGTTAAATCAGCCCCAGCATTTT. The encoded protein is CASSDRRQLNQPQHF.

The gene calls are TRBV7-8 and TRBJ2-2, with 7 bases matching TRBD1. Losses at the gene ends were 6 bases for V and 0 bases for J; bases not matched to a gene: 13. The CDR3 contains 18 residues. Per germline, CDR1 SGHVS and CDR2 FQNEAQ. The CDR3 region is CASRPTSRGGPNTGELFF. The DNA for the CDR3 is TGTGCCAGCAGGCCAACTTCTAGAGGGGGCCCGAACACCGGGGAGCTGTTTTTT.

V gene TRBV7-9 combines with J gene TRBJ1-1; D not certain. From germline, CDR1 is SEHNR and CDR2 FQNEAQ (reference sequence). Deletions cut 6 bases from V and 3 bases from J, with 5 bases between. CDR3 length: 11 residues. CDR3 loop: CASRQDTEAFF. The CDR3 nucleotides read TGTGCCAGCAGGCAGGACACTGAAGCTTTCTTT.

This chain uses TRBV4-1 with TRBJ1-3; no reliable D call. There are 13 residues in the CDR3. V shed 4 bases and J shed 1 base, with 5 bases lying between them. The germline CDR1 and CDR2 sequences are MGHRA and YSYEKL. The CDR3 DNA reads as TGCGCCAGCAGCCCCCAATCTGGAAACACCATATATTTT. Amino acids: CASSPQSGNTIYF.

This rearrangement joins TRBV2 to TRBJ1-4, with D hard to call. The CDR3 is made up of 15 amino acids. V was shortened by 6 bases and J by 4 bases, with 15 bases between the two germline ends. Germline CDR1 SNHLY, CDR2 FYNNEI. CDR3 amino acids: CASSPLGGYNEKLFF. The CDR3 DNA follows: TGTGCCAGCAGCCCTTTAGGAGGGTATAATGAAAAACTGTTTTTT.

Here the CDR3 reads CASSLAGGSEAFF. Here the CDR3 DNA reads TGTGCCAGCAGCCTCGCAGGTGGATCTGAAGCTTTCTTT. The V gene is TRBV11-1, the J gene TRBJ1-1; D uncertain. V lost 5 bases and J 6 bases, leaving 13 bases between the germline ends. Germline V CDR1 and CDR2: SGHAT, FQDESV (reference sequence). This CDR3 comprises 13 residues.

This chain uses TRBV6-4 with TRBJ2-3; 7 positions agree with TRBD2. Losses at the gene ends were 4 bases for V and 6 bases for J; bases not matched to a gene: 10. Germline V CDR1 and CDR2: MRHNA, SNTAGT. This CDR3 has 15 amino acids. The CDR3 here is CASSAAGTGGDTQYF. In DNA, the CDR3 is TGTGCCAGCAGTGCCGCCGGGACGGGGGGTGATACGCAGTATTTT.

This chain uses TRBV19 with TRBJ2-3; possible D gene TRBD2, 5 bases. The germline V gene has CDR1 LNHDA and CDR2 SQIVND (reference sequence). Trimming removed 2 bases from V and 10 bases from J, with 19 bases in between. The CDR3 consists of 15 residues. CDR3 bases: TGTGCCAGTAGTATATCAGGCAGGCGGGTTGGGGCGCAGTATTTT. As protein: CASSISGRRVGAQYF.

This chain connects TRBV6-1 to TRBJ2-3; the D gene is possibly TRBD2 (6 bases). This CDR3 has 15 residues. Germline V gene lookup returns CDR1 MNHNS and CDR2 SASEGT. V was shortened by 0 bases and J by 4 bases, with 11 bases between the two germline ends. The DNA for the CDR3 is TGTGCCAGCAGTGAAGCTGAGGAGGGCCCAGATACGCAGTATTTT. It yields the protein CASSEAEEGPDTQYF.

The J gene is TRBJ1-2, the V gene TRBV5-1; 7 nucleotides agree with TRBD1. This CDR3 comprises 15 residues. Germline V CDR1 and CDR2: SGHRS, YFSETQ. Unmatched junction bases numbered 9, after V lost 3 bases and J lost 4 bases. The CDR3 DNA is TGCGCCAGCAGCTCGCAGGGGGGCGCTGGCTATGGCTACACCTTC. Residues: CASSSQGGAGYGYTF.